These 30 T cell receptor beta chains came from one sample sequenced in a study of T cell responses to AZD1222 COVID-19 vaccine. The protocol was immunoSEQ multiplex PCR, while the TCRdb copy is restricted to in-frame clones and leaves out a portion. The sample holds 180,000 or so clones, 93% seen once. The sample consisted of peripheral blood, taken 28 days after the second AZD1222 dose. The receptors were sampled from an adult who received the AZD1222 COVID-19 vaccine.

V gene TRBV10-3 combines with J gene TRBJ1-2; TRBD1 matches at 8 bases. This CDR3 is 13 amino acids long. Germline CDR1 and CDR2: ENHRY and SYGVKD. The trim removed 4 bases at V and 7 bases at J, leaving 5 bases unmatched. The chain's CDR3 is CAISGTGRIGYTF. The CDR3 DNA reads TGTGCCATCAGTGGGACAGGGAGGATTGGCTACACCTTC.

V gene TRBV30 combines with J gene TRBJ1-5; maybe TRBD1 (6 bases). The ends were cut back, 3 bases at V and 0 bases at J, with 15 bases in the middle. This CDR3 region has 16 residues. CDR1 is GTSNPN, CDR2 SVGIG, per germline (reference sequence). CDR3 protein: CAWSEGTLYSNQPQHF. The CDR3 DNA reads TGTGCCTGGAGCGAAGGGACACTCTATAGCAATCAGCCCCAGCATTTT.

This chain connects TRBV28 to TRBJ1-3; no clear D gene. V lost 6 bases and J 0 bases, leaving 12 bases between the germline ends. The CDR3 covers 15 residues. The germline gives CDR1 MDHEN, CDR2 SYDVKM. The CDR3 spells CASRYRSISGNTIYF. CDR3 sequence (DNA): TGTGCCAGCAGATATCGGTCCATCTCTGGAAACACCATATATTTT.

This clone occurred once. The chain's CDR3 is CATSRVKWRTGGNVNEKLFF. The CDR3 region has the DNA TGTGCCACCAGCAGAGTCAAATGGCGGACAGGGGGCAACGTTAATGAAAAACTGTTTTTT. V is TRBV15 and J is TRBJ1-4; 11 bases line up with TRBD1. V lost 1 base to trimming and J lost 4 bases; unmatched junction nucleotides: 14. Germline V gene data show CDR1 as LNHNV and CDR2 as YYDKDF (reference sequence). CDR3 length: 20 residues.

J is TRBJ2-3 and V is TRBV9; D is unresolved. There are 14 residues in the CDR3. The V gene's germline CDR1 is SGDLS and CDR2 YYNGEE. V was clipped by 0 bases and J by 4 bases, with 9 bases between them. CDR3 region: CASSVASAPDTQYF. DNA of the CDR3: TGTGCCAGCAGCGTAGCTAGTGCGCCAGATACGCAGTATTTT.

In its sample, this clone was seen once. The V and J genes are TRBV24-1 and TRBJ1-1; D might be TRBD1 (5 bases). Germline V CDR1 and CDR2: KGHDR, SFDVKD. Trimming left V 9 bases short and J 3 bases short, with 10 bases between. The CDR3 length is 12 residues. The CDR3 sequence is CATPGDHTEAFF. CDR3 coding DNA: TGTGCCACCCCCGGGGACCACACTGAAGCTTTCTTT.

The DNA for the CDR3 is TGTGCCAGCAGCCGGGGGGGGCCTGAAGCTTTCTTT. It codes for CASSRGGPEAFF. V is TRBV7-8 and J is TRBJ1-1, with D tentatively TRBD1 (6 bases). V was clipped by 5 bases and J by 6 bases, with 10 bases between them. CDR1 is SGHVS and CDR2 is FQNEAQ in the germline V gene. The CDR3 consists of 12 residues.

The chain uses TRBV5-6 and TRBJ1-2, with 10 bases aligning to TRBD1. This CDR3 has 14 amino acids. J lost 12 bases, V lost 0 bases, and 8 bases had no gene match. Germline lookup yields CDR1 SGHDT and CDR2 YYEEEE. In DNA, the CDR3 is TGTGCCAGCAGCTTGGTGGACAGGGGGGTCTTTAACACCTTC. Translating gives CASSLVDRGVFNTF. Full variable domain (missing parts from reference TRBV5-6 and TRBJ1-2): DAGVTQSPTHLIKTRGQQVTLRCSPKSGHDTVSWYQQALGQGPQFIFQYYEEEERQRGNFPDRFSGHQFPNYSSELNVNALLLGDSALYLCASSLVDRGVFNTFGSGTRLTVV.

The J gene is TRBJ2-7, the V gene TRBV5-1; D is possibly TRBD2 (6 bases). V lost 0 bases, J lost 2 bases, and 9 bases lay in between. CDR3 length: 14 residues. CDR1 is SGHRS, CDR2 YFSETQ, per germline. This chain's CDR3 is CASSLGDSPYEQYF. The CDR3 DNA reads as TGCGCCAGCAGCTTGGGGGACTCGCCCTACGAGCAGTACTTC.

The J gene is TRBJ2-5, the V gene TRBV6-5; D may be TRBD2 (6 bases). Trimming took off 4 bases at V and 4 bases at J, with 19 bases between the two ends. The CDR3 consists of 16 residues. Germline CDR1 and CDR2: MNHEY and SVGAGI. This chain's CDR3 is CASSSFGAGSRETQYF. The DNA of the CDR3 is TGTGCCAGCAGTTCCTTCGGGGCGGGGTCTCGAGAGACCCAGTACTTC.

The rearrangement links TRBV10-3 to TRBJ2-2; D unclear. Germline V CDR1 and CDR2: ENHRY, SYGVKD. Trimming stripped 6 bases from V and 1 base from J, with 9 bases between. The length of the CDR3 is 14 residues. CDR3 nucleotides: TGTGCCATCAGGTGGCCAGGGAACACCGGGGAGCTGTTTTTT. Translated: CAIRWPGNTGELFF.

The genes are TRBV27 and TRBJ1-2; D unresolved. V was cut by 6 bases and J by 0 bases, with 14 bases left in between. The V gene's germline CDR1 is MNHEY and CDR2 SMNVEV (reference sequence). CDR3 length: 15 amino acids. The CDR3 spells CASSRSRTTNYGYTF. The CDR3 DNA sequence: TGTGCCAGCAGCCGCAGCCGCACCACTAACTATGGCTACACCTTC.

CDR3 protein: CASSPRCVGTSYEQYF. DNA for the CDR3: TGTGCCAGCAGCCCTAGGTGTGTCGGGACGAGCTACGAGCAGTACTTC. This chain joins TRBV21-1 and TRBJ2-7. TRBV21-1 is deemed a pseudogene. CDR3 length equals 16 residues.

The table lists this clone with a few counts. The J gene is TRBJ1-5, the V gene TRBV4-2; 8 bases line up with TRBD1. Germline trimming cut 3 bases from V and 7 bases from J; bases unmatched to any gene: 5. The CDR3 is made up of 14 amino acids. Germline CDR1 is LGHNA and CDR2 is YNFKEQ. Here the CDR3 DNA reads TGTGCCAGCAGCCAGGCGACAGGGGTCCAGCCCCAGCATTTT. Translating it yields CASSQATGVQPQHF.

This chain connects TRBV6-1 to TRBJ1-1, with no clear D. Per the germline V gene, CDR1 is MNHNS and CDR2 is SASEGT. The CDR3 extends over 16 amino acids. The germline V and J ends were trimmed by 3 bases and 0 bases, with 14 bases remaining between them. The CDR3 DNA sequence: TGTGCCAGCAGTGATGACAACGGGAGAATGAACACTGAAGCTTTCTTT. This gives the protein CASSDDNGRMNTEAFF.

This chain links TRBV3-1 (or the pseudogene TRBV3-2) with TRBJ2-3; TRBD2 aligns across 8 bases. Germline-derived CDR1 and CDR2 are LGHDT and YNNKEL (reference sequence). V shed 3 bases, J shed 2 bases, and the junction held 7 bases outside the gene matches. The CDR3 sequence is 16 residues long. The CDR3 DNA reads as TGTGCCAGCAGCCACCATGGCGGGGGGATCACAGATACGCAGTATTTT. This translates into CASSHHGGGITDTQYF.

V usage is TRBV7-2 and J usage is TRBJ2-7; 12 bases align to TRBD2. Germline V gene lookup returns CDR1 SGHTA and CDR2 FQGNSA. V gave up 5 bases and J gave up 1 base; unmatched junction bases: 15. The CDR3 is made up of 19 amino acids. The CDR3 sequence: CASSRRLAGAQKVSYEQYF. For the CDR3, the DNA is TGTGCCAGCAGCCGCAGACTAGCGGGGGCCCAGAAGGTATCCTACGAGCAGTACTTC.

The chain joins TRBV6-2 or TRBV6-3 to TRBJ2-3, with a weak D call TRBD2 (6 bases). V lost 0 bases and J 2 bases, leaving 18 bases between the germline ends. This CDR3 is 18 amino acids long. Germline-derived CDR1 and CDR2 are MNHEY and SVGEGT. CDR3 sequence reads: CASSYSKFGGPITDTQYF. CDR3 nucleotides: TGTGCCAGCAGTTACTCGAAGTTCGGGGGACCGATCACAGATACGCAGTATTTT.

This rearrangement joins TRBV27 to TRBJ1-5, with 12 bases that match TRBD1. The CDR3 extends over 15 amino acids. Germline V gene lookup returns CDR1 MNHEY and CDR2 SMNVEV (reference sequence). J lost 1 base, V lost 6 bases, and 1 base had no gene match. In DNA form, the CDR3 reads TGTGCCAGCAGGGGACAGGGGGCGAGCAATCAGCCCCAGCATTTT. Its protein product is CASRGQGASNQPQHF.

The J gene is TRBJ2-5, the V gene TRBV4-1, with TRBD1 identical over 7 bases. Germline CDR1 MGHRA, CDR2 YSYEKL. Trimming at V came to 0 bases and at J to 6 bases, leaving 7 bases not matched to a gene. The CDR3 consists of 15 residues. DNA for the CDR3: TGCGCCAGCAGCCAAGAACAGGGGCCTGTAAAGACCCAGTACTTC. It specifies CASSQEQGPVKTQYF.

The chain has TRBV11-2 and TRBJ1-4, with D uncertain. This CDR3 region has 12 residues. The germline gives CDR1 SGHAT, CDR2 FQNNGV. The V end was cut by 1 base, the J end by 7 bases, with 4 bases between. The CDR3 sequence is CASSLGGEKLFF. CDR3 in DNA: TGTGCCAGCAGCTTAGGTGGTGAAAAACTGTTTTTT.

The chain links TRBV11-3 to TRBJ2-3; D perhaps matches TRBD2 (5 bases). Trimming stripped 5 bases from V and 1 base from J, with 16 bases between. This CDR3 comprises 16 residues. Looked up from germline, CDR1 is SGHNT and CDR2 is YENEEA. The chain's CDR3 is CASSLGRGGGTDTQYF. The DNA for the CDR3 is TGTGCCAGCAGCCTAGGACGGGGTGGGGGCACAGATACGCAGTATTTT.

The V and J genes are TRBV5-6 and TRBJ1-3, with D maybe TRBD1 (6 bases). Germline CDR1 is SGHDT and CDR2 is YYEEEE. CDR3 length equals 14 residues. Trimming stripped 4 bases from V and 2 bases from J, with 10 bases between. CDR3 sequence reads: CASSRGGTGNTIYF. In DNA, the CDR3 is TGTGCCAGCAGCCGAGGGGGAACTGGAAACACCATATATTTT.

This clone appeared a single time. CDR3 protein: CSVTSWETQYF. The CDR3 coding sequence is TGCAGCGTTACAAGCTGGGAGACCCAGTACTTC. V is TRBV29-1 and J is TRBJ2-5; D uncertain. Germline CDR1 and CDR2: SQVTM and ANQGSEA. The CDR3 contains 11 residues. The V and J ends lost 5 bases and 5 bases respectively, with 9 bases between them.

The chain is built from TRBV6-7 and TRBJ1-1, with TRBD1 matching over 8 bases. TRBV6-7 is flagged as an ORF with uncertain function. Losses at the gene ends were 5 bases for V and 2 bases for J; bases not matched to a gene: 7. The CDR3 runs to 15 residues. As DNA, the CDR3 is TGTGCCAGCAGTGAGACAGGGGAGAATAACACTGAAGCTTTCTTT. The encoded protein is CASSETGENNTEAFF.

The table lists this clone with a count of one. The V gene is TRBV2, the J gene TRBJ1-1; D is possibly TRBD1 (5 bases). V was clipped by 4 bases and J by 0 bases, with 9 bases between them. Germline lookup yields CDR1 SNHLY and CDR2 FYNNEI. The CDR3 runs 14 residues. As DNA, the CDR3 is TGTGCCAGCAGTGGGACGGACATGAACACTGAAGCTTTCTTT. It translates to CASSGTDMNTEAFF.

This chain joins TRBV7-2 and TRBJ2-2; 8 bases agree with TRBD1. Germline CDR1 and CDR2: SGHTA and FQGNSA. V lost 5 bases, J lost 7 bases, and 9 bases stayed unmatched. This CDR3 is built from 15 residues. For the CDR3, the DNA is TGTGCCAGCAGCCCCCTTGACAGGGGCGGCGGGGAGCTGTTTTTT. Translating it yields CASSPLDRGGGELFF. Complete variable domain (other parts from reference TRBV7-2 and TRBJ2-2): GAGVSQSPSNKVTEKGKDVELRCDPISGHTALYWYRQSLGQGLEFLIYFQGNSAPDKSGLPSDRFSAERTGGSVSTLTIQRTQQEDSAVYLCASSPLDRGGGELFFGEGSRLTVL.

The V and J genes are TRBV5-8 and TRBJ1-2, with TRBD1 identical over 9 bases. The CDR3 is made up of 11 amino acids. Germline V CDR1 and CDR2: SGHTS, YDEGEE. V lost 9 bases and J lost 5; bases outside the gene matches: 2. The CDR3 DNA reads as TGTGCCACCGGGACAGGGTATGGCTACACCTTC. Translated, it gives CATGTGYGYTF.

J is TRBJ1-2 and V is TRBV28; D is uncertain. V lost 5 bases to trimming and J lost 4 bases, with 8 bases between them. The germline V gene has CDR1 MDHEN and CDR2 SYDVKM. The CDR3 spans 12 residues. Here the CDR3 reads CASSLAGYGYTF. CDR3 DNA sequence: TGTGCCAGCAGTCTCGCGGGCTATGGCTACACCTTC.

This chain links TRBV2 with TRBJ1-3; TRBD1 is a possible D gene (5 bases). Deletions cut 7 bases from V and 3 bases from J, with 13 bases between. Germline loops: CDR1 SNHLY, CDR2 FYNNEI. There are 14 residues in the CDR3. The CDR3 region has the DNA TGTGCCAGCACTATACAGGAGTATGGAAACACCATATATTTT. It codes for CASTIQEYGNTIYF. The variable domain in full, completed from reference TRBV2 and TRBJ1-3, reads EPEVTQTPSHQVTQMGQEVILRCVPISNHLYFYWYRQILGQKVEFLVSFYNNEISEKSEIFDDQFSVERPDGSNFTLKIRSTKLEDSAMYFCASTIQEYGNTIYFGEGSWLTVV.